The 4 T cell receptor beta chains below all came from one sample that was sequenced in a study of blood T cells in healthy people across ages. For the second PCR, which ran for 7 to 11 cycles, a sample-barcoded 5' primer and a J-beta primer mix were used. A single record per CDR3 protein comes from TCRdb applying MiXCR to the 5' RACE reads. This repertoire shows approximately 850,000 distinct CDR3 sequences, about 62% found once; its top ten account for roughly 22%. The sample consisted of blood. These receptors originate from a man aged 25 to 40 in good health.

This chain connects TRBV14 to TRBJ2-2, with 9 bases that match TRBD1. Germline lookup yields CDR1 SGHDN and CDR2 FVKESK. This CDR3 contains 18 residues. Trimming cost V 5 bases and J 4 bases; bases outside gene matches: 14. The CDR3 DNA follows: TGTGCCAGCAGCTTCATGACCGGGACAGGGTCTTTCACCGGGGAGCTGTTTTTT. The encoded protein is CASSFMTGTGSFTGELFF.

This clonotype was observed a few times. The CDR3, as DNA: TGCAGTGCTAGAGATTACGCTGGTAATCTGCTAGCGGTGGTCTCAGATACGCAGTATTTT. Translating gives CSARDYAGNLLAVVSDTQYF. The chain carries TRBV20-1 and TRBJ2-3; 7 nucleotides match TRBD2. Germline V CDR1 and CDR2: DFQATT, SNEGSKA (reference sequence). The CDR3 runs to 20 residues. V gave up 0 bases and J gave up 4 bases; unmatched junction bases: 22.

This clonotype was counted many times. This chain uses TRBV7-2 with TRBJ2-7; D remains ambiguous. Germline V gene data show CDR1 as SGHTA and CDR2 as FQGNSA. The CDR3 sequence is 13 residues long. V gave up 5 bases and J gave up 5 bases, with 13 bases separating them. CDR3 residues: CASSPLRGDEQYF. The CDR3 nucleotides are TGTGCCAGCAGCCCCCTGCGTGGTGACGAGCAGTACTTC.

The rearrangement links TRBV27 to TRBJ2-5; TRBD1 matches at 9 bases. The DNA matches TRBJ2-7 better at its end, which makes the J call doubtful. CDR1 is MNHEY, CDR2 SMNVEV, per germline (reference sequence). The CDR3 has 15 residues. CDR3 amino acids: CASSPIPGQGYEQYF. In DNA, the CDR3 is TGTGCCAGCAGTCCCATCCCGGGACAGGGATACGAGCAGTACTTC.